This T cell receptor (beta chain) is from a study of T cells after yellow fever vaccination. This clonotype was observed a few times. Generation of TCR cDNA used 5'RACE template switching (which added a universal primer site and UMIs). Each CDR3 protein is one row after TCRdb ran MiXCR on the 5' RACE reads. The sample comprises tens of thousands of distinct CDR3 sequences, more than 9% of which are singletons, and more than 10% rests with the top ten. Study-level results: The booster saw the reappearance of most primary-vaccination clones (around 96% CD4, almost 90% CD8). Abundant clonotypes (contaminants from the bulk population) could be present in FACS-sorted repertoires.

The CDR3 is 12 residues long. V lost 5 bases and J lost 7, with 8 bases in between. Germline V lookup: CDR1 KGHDR, CDR2 SFDVKD. The clonotype originates from a man younger than 30 who received the YFV17D yellow fever vaccine. The sequenced sample was PBMCs, either bulk or a sorted T-cell subset (CD4+, CD8+, memory, or dextramer-sorted; not recorded which), obtained around 15 days after the first yellow fever vaccination. The chain joins TRBV24-1 to TRBJ1-5; D gene unclear. The CDR3 here is CATSVGRQPQHF. The CDR3 DNA is TGTGCCACCAGTGTTGGCAGACAGCCCCAGCATTTT.